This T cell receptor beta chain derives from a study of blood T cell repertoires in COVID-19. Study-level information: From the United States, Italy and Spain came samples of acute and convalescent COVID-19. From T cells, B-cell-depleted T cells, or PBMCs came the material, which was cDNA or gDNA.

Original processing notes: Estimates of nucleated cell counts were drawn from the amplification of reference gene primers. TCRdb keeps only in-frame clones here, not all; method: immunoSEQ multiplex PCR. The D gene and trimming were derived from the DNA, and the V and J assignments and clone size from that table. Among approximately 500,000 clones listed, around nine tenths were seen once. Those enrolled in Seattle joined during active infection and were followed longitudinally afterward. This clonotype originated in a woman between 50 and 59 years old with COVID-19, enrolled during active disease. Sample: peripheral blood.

CDR3: CASSVVLNTEAFF. The CDR3, as DNA: TGTGCCAGCAGCGTAGTTTTAAACACTGAAGCTTTCTTT. V usage is TRBV9 and J usage is TRBJ1-1; D call uncertain. The V end was cut by 0 bases, the J end by 2 bases, with 5 bases between. This CDR3 is 13 amino acids long. Germline V CDR1 and CDR2: SGDLS, YYNGEE. The whole variable domain, filled in from reference TRBV9 and TRBJ1-1, reads DSGVTQTPKHLITATGQRVTLRCSPRSGDLSVYWYQQSLDQGLQFLIQYYNGEERAKGNILERFSAQQFPDLHSELNLSSLELGDSALYFCASSVVLNTEAFFGQGTRLTVV.